The 14 T cell receptor beta chains below come from one sample, sequenced in a study of T cells in Graves' hyperthyroidism and ophthalmopathy (dated by TCRdb to 2018 to 2020). The library relied on multiplex PCR. The sequencer listed for this sample is Illumina HiSeq 2000. Amplification of TCR beta CDR3 regions was carried out from RNA transcripts. A first-round RT-PCR of the TCR CDR3 used the HTBI primer set with the Qiagen OneStep RT-PCR kit. The public reads were reanalyzed by TCRdb: fastp trimming at Q25, MiXCR alignment, in-frame beta chains only. Identical CDR3 protein sequences are pooled into one entry, listed with their most common genes and DNA. A total of just under 750,000 distinct CDR3 sequences appear in this sample, just over 35% of them only once. The ten largest make up roughly 30% of the sample. Sequencing was performed on blood. These receptors originate from a middle-aged woman with Graves' hyperthyroidism.

The chain joins TRBV10-3 to TRBJ1-2, with a possible D match to TRBD1 (5 bases). V was cut by 6 bases and J by 7 bases, with 18 bases left in between. This CDR3 contains 14 residues. CDR1 and CDR2 (germline): ENHRY, SYGVKD. CDR3 amino acids: CAISSLSWGAGYTF. The CDR3 bases are TGTGCCATCAGCAGTTTATCTTGGGGCGCTGGCTACACCTTC.

V usage is TRBV9 and J usage is TRBJ2-5, with D uncertain. The V end lost 4 bases, the J end lost 7 bases, and 11 bases lay between the germline ends. Germline V gives CDR1 SGDLS, CDR2 YYNGEE. This CDR3 has 12 amino acids. The CDR3 sequence is CASSPPLGTQYF. Here the CDR3 DNA reads TGTGCCAGCAGCCCCCCCTTGGGGACCCAGTACTTC.

This clonotype was observed a few times. V is TRBV19 and J is TRBJ2-7, with D possibly being TRBD2 (5 bases). CDR3 size: 12 residues. Germline CDR1 reads LNHDA; CDR2 reads SQIVND (reference sequence). V lost 8 bases and J lost 4, with 12 bases in between. This chain's CDR3 is CASGGSRYEQYF. Written as DNA, the CDR3 is TGTGCCAGTGGAGGCAGTAGATACGAGCAGTACTTC.

The table lists this clonotype with many counts. V gene TRBV10-3 combines with J gene TRBJ2-2; possible D gene TRBD1, 6 bases. Per the germline V gene, CDR1 is ENHRY and CDR2 is SYGVKD. Trimming shortened V by 4 bases and J by 4 bases, and 13 bases separated the two germline ends. This CDR3 has 15 amino acids. The CDR3 protein is CAISGLQGITGELFF. The CDR3 nucleotides are TGTGCCATCAGTGGACTACAGGGTATCACCGGGGAGCTGTTTTTT.

This clonotype was seen many times. J is TRBJ2-7 and V is TRBV7-9; possible D gene TRBD1, 6 bases. V gave up 2 bases and J gave up 1 base, with 21 bases separating them. Germline values: CDR1 SEHNR, CDR2 FQNEAQ (reference sequence). This CDR3 has 18 amino acids. The CDR3 region has the DNA TGTGCCAGCAGCTTAATTTTTGGAGTTTCGGACAGATCCTACGAGCAGTACTTC. This translates into CASSLIFGVSDRSYEQYF.

In this sample, this clonotype turned up many times. The genes are TRBV7-2 and TRBJ1-5, with D possibly being TRBD1 (6 bases). The CDR3 has 19 residues. V was cut by 5 bases and J by 3 bases, with 26 bases left in between. CDR1 SGHTA and CDR2 FQGNSA come from the germline V gene. The CDR3 loop reads CASSPLSGGSYFLNQPQHF. CDR3 in DNA: TGTGCCAGCAGCCCTCTATCTGGGGGCAGTTATTTTCTCAATCAGCCCCAGCATTTT.

The table lists this clonotype with many counts. The junction departs from the called germline gene at one end, perhaps through a read error. The rearrangement joins TRBV7-9 to TRBJ1-2; a weak D match, TRBD1 (6 bases). Germline CDR1 is SEHNR and CDR2 is FQNEAQ (reference sequence). This CDR3 has 11 residues. The CDR3 nucleotides are TGTGCCAGCAGCTTGGGGGCGGGACAATCCTTC. This gives the protein CASSLGAGQSF.

This clonotype came up many times. The chain joins TRBV10-3 to TRBJ2-7, with 8 bases aligning to TRBD1. This CDR3 spans 13 amino acids. The ends lost 8 bases at V and 1 base at J; junction bases unmatched: 4. The germline CDR1 and CDR2 sequences are ENHRY and SYGVKD. CDR3: CAIGTGSSYEQYF. Here the CDR3 DNA reads TGTGCCATCGGGACAGGATCATCCTACGAGCAGTACTTC.

Remarks on this clonotype: With a much larger clone just one base away, this may be a read error. V usage is TRBV10-3 and J usage is TRBJ1-2; 7 bases map to TRBD1. After removal of 6 bases from V and 4 bases from J, the junction contained 2 bases not matched to a gene. CDR1 is ENHRY, CDR2 SYGVKD, per germline. The CDR3 is 12 residues long. CDR3 DNA sequence: TGTGCCATCAGGGAGGGGGCCTATGGCTACACCTTC. Translation: CAIREGAYGYTF.

This clonotype was counted between two and nine times. CDR3 loop: CASSYPGTSQPQHF. CDR3 bases: TGCGCCAGCAGCTACCCAGGGACTTCTCAGCCCCAGCATTTT. The chain employs TRBV4-1 and TRBJ1-5, with TRBD1 as a possible D gene (5 bases). This CDR3 spans 14 amino acids. V dropped 5 bases and J dropped 6 bases, with 14 bases sitting between them. Germline V gene lookup returns CDR1 MGHRA and CDR2 YSYEKL.

This clonotype was seen repeatedly, ten times or more. DNA of the CDR3: TGTGCCAGCAGCCCGACGGGTGCGGGGCGGCAGCCCCAGCATTTT. Its translation: CASSPTGAGRQPQHF. The V and J genes are TRBV12-3 or TRBV12-4 and TRBJ1-5; tentative D call: TRBD1 (5 bases). This CDR3 comprises 15 residues. V gave up 6 bases and J gave up 7 bases, with 19 bases separating them.

In this sample, this clonotype turned up a few times. This chain joins TRBV28 and TRBJ1-1; tentatively, D is TRBD1 (5 bases). V dropped 6 bases and J dropped 11 bases, with 19 bases sitting between them. CDR1 and CDR2 from the germline V gene are MDHEN and SYDVKM. The CDR3 spans 13 residues. CDR3 loop: CASSKEQDGGAFF. The CDR3, as DNA: TGTGCCAGCAGCAAAGAACAGGACGGTGGGGCTTTCTTT.

A note on this clonotype: A much larger clone lies a single base off, so this may be a read error. The V call is TRBV20-1, the J call TRBJ2-6; D not certain. The CDR3 contains 15 residues. From germline, CDR1 is DFQATT and CDR2 SNEGSKA (reference sequence). CDR3 loop: CSAGELMTGANVLTF. The DNA for the CDR3 is TGCAGTGCTGGAGAACTCATGACTGGGGCCAACGTCCTGACTTTC.

This clonotype was observed a handful of times. V usage is TRBV7-9 and J usage is TRBJ2-2, with D perhaps matching TRBD1 (6 bases). The V end was cut by 2 bases, the J end by 7 bases, with 8 bases between. Per germline, CDR1 SEHNR and CDR2 FQNEAQ (reference sequence). This CDR3 comprises 13 residues. Written as DNA, the CDR3 is TGTGCCAGCAGCTTAAAAGGGGGCGGGGAGCTGTTTTTT. This gives the protein CASSLKGGGELFF.